The rows below give T cell receptor beta chains drawn from one sample of a study of T-cell memory formation after mild COVID-19. TCRdb reprocessed the 5' RACE reads with MiXCR, giving one entry per CDR3 protein. The table shows about 210,000 distinct CDR3 sequences, with roughly 30% occurring only once. Specimen: PBMCs or a T cell subset sorted from them (not recorded which). These receptors originate from an adult woman who had mild COVID-19 (a few samples of this study predate the infection). Cell type and time point are not known. The CDR3 runs from the conserved cysteine through the conserved F or W. Fields, in order: clone size, J gene, D gene, V gene, CDR3 protein, CDR3 DNA. The D gene is left open where the match is weak. Some rows have no size entry. The others give once, few or many, or a class for an expanded clone.

.,TRBJ1-5,.,TRBV11-2,CASSLGQANQPQHF,TGTGCCAGCAGCTTAGGTCAGGCCAATCAGCCCCAGCATTTT
few,TRBJ2-3,TRBD2,TRBV4-1,CASSLAERGGTDTQYF,TGCGCCAGCAGCCTCGCTGAGCGGGGGGGCACAGATACGCAGTATTTT
few,TRBJ2-7,.,TRBV11-1,CASSSLRQPYEQYF,TGTGCCAGCAGCTCCCTGAGGCAGCCCTACGAGCAGTACTTC
.,TRBJ2-7,.,TRBV30,CAWSEGVTYEQYF,TGTGCCTGGAGTGAGGGGGTAACCTACGAGCAGTACTTC
few,TRBJ2-3,.,TRBV24-1,CATDDRTTDTQYF,TGTGCCACCGATGACCGGACCACAGATACGCAGTATTTT
.,TRBJ2-7,TRBD1,TRBV3-1,CASSHGTGYAYEQYF,TGTGCCAGCAGCCACGGGACAGGATACGCCTACGAGCAGTACTTC
.,TRBJ2-3,TRBD2,TRBV5-6,CASLLAGAVTDTQYF,TGTGCCAGCTTACTAGCGGGGGCCGTCACAGATACGCAGTATTTT
.,TRBJ2-7,.,TRBV29-1,CSVEVPNESSSYEQYF,TGCAGCGTTGAAGTCCCGAATGAGTCGAGCTCCTACGAGCAGTACTTC
.,TRBJ2-6,.,TRBV7-9,CASRTMNSGANVLTF,TGTGCCAGCAGGACAATGAACTCTGGGGCCAACGTCCTGACTTTC
.,TRBJ1-6,.,TRBV12-3/TRBV12-4,CASTARGAGSPLHF,TGTGCCAGCACAGCACGGGGGGCGGGGTCACCCCTCCACTTT
few,TRBJ2-1,.,TRBV20-1,CSARDGSSDTEQFF,TGCAGTGCTAGAGATGGTTCATCGGACACCGAGCAGTTCTTC
many,TRBJ1-1,.,TRBV29-1,CSVDNPDLSYTEAFF,TGCAGCGTTGATAATCCGGACCTAAGCTACACTGAAGCTTTCTTT
few,TRBJ1-2,.,TRBV4-3,CASSQARFFSNYGYTF,TGCGCCAGCAGCCAGGCCAGGTTTTTCTCTAACTATGGCTACACCTTC
few,TRBJ1-1,.,TRBV5-1,CASSRGRKIMNTEAFF,TGCGCCAGTTCCAGAGGGCGGAAAATAATGAACACTGAAGCTTTCTTT